This T cell receptor (beta chain) stems from a study of cytomegalovirus exposure and HLA in healthy donors. The V and J ends lost 5 bases and 4 bases respectively, with 9 bases between them. This CDR3 region has 14 residues. Germline lookup yields CDR1 LNHDA and CDR2 SQIVND (reference sequence). Study results and caveats: Across HLA loci, a later analysis found differing TCR association rates, with DRB1 most and HLA-C fewest.

The PCR used 60 Vbeta and 13 Jbeta primers. TCRdb's table, derived via immunoSEQ multiplex PCR, lists solely in-frame clones and lacks some. The sample lists over 100,000 clones, nearly 80% occurring once. Those who donated were healthy bone marrow donors. In regard to this clone: Antigen: not known.

The source of this sequence is a woman between 25 and 40 years old in good health and CMV-seropositive. V and J are TRBV19 and TRBJ1-6; D not certain. The sample was PBMCs. CDR3 sequence: CASSGGVYNSPLHF. CDR3 nucleotide sequence: TGTGCCAGTAGTGGCGGCGTATATAATTCACCCCTCCACTTT.